This is a list of T cell receptor beta chains from one sample in a study of regulatory T cells in long-lasting Graves disease. TCRdb used MiXCR to reprocess the multiplex PCR reads, holding one entry per CDR3 protein. In the table there are hundreds of thousands of distinct CDR3 sequences, over 12% of which are singletons. These data were also reused for a study on T cells in Graves' hyperthyroidism and ophthalmopathy.

Sequencing was performed on peripheral blood mononuclear cells (PBMCs), taken at new diagnosis, from a patient treated with antithyroid drugs. These receptors all come from a woman aged 40 to 55 with Graves disease. The CDR3 runs from the conserved cysteine through the conserved F or W. Fields, in order: CDR3 protein, CDR3 DNA, clone size, D gene, J gene, CDR3 length, V gene. A D gene is named only where the DNA matches it firmly. Where a row states a size, it is once, few, many or the class of an expanded clone; other rows omit it.

cdr3_aa: CASSDSGSADTQYF; cdr3_nt: TGTGCCAGCAGTGATAGCGGGAGCGCGGATACGCAGTATTTT; clone_size: -; d_call: TRBD2; j_call: TRBJ2-3; cdr3_length: 14; v_call: TRBV6-4
cdr3_aa: CASSSGRRVLYEQYF; cdr3_nt: TGTGCCAGCAGCTCCGGCCGCCGGGTCCTTTACGAGCAGTACTTC; clone_size: few; d_call: -; j_call: TRBJ2-7; cdr3_length: 15; v_call: TRBV7-8
cdr3_aa: CASASGIAGDNEQFF; cdr3_nt: TGTGCCAGTGCTTCGGGGATAGCGGGTGACAATGAGCAGTTCTTC; clone_size: many; d_call: TRBD2; j_call: TRBJ2-1; cdr3_length: 15; v_call: TRBV12-3/TRBV12-4
cdr3_aa: CASSQRDGLNTEAFF; cdr3_nt: TGCGCCAGCAGCCAGAGGGACGGCCTGAACACTGAAGCTTTCTTT; clone_size: -; d_call: -; j_call: TRBJ1-1; cdr3_length: 15; v_call: TRBV4-1
cdr3_aa: CASSHTRKREGETQYF; cdr3_nt: TGTGCCAGCAGCCATACCCGGAAGAGGGAGGGAGAGACCCAGTACTTC; clone_size: -; d_call: TRBD2; j_call: TRBJ2-5; cdr3_length: 16; v_call: TRBV28
cdr3_aa: CASSDSRFEAFF; cdr3_nt: TGTGCCAGCAGTGACTCCCGATTTGAAGCTTTCTTT; clone_size: -; d_call: -; j_call: TRBJ1-1; cdr3_length: 12; v_call: TRBV6-2/TRBV6-3
cdr3_aa: CASSLRQGGPTDTQYF; cdr3_nt: TGTGCCAGCAGTTTAAGACAGGGAGGCCCCACAGATACGCAGTATTTT; clone_size: many; d_call: -; j_call: TRBJ2-3; cdr3_length: 16; v_call: TRBV12-3/TRBV12-4
cdr3_aa: CASSHGLGDTGELFF; cdr3_nt: TGTGCCAGCAGCCACGGACTGGGAGACACCGGGGAGCTGTTTTTT; clone_size: many; d_call: -; j_call: TRBJ2-2; cdr3_length: 15; v_call: TRBV6-1
cdr3_aa: CASSYETSNTEAFF; cdr3_nt: TGCGCCAGCAGCTATGAGACATCGAACACTGAAGCTTTCTTT; clone_size: many; d_call: -; j_call: TRBJ1-1; cdr3_length: 14; v_call: TRBV5-1
cdr3_aa: CASSIDRGEPQHF; cdr3_nt: TGTGCCAGTAGTATAGATCGGGGAGAGCCCCAGCATTTT; clone_size: -; d_call: -; j_call: TRBJ1-5; cdr3_length: 13; v_call: TRBV19
cdr3_aa: CASSWGDGTDTQYF; cdr3_nt: TGTGCCAGCAGCTGGGGAGACGGAACAGATACGCAGTATTTT; clone_size: -; d_call: -; j_call: TRBJ2-3; cdr3_length: 14; v_call: TRBV5-5
cdr3_aa: CASSPGLAGVYEQFF; cdr3_nt: TGCGCCAGCAGTCCGGGACTAGCGGGAGTGTATGAGCAGTTCTTC; clone_size: -; d_call: TRBD2; j_call: TRBJ2-1; cdr3_length: 15; v_call: TRBV10-1